Listed below are T cell receptor beta chains from one sample, sequenced in a study of T cell responses to AZD1222 COVID-19 vaccine. Sequencing used immunoSEQ multiplex PCR; TCRdb keeps in-frame clones, though not all of them. This table holds 130,000 to 150,000 clones, roughly 91% found once. The source material was peripheral blood, sampled on day 0 of AZD1222 vaccination. These receptors came from an adult in good health. Both conserved end residues are part of each CDR3. The D gene is left open where the match is weak. Clone size is not always given. Where it is, it says once, few, many or a class for expanded clones.

V gene,D gene,clone size,J gene,CDR3 DNA,CDR3 protein
TRBV7-9,NA,NA,TRBJ1-1,TGTGCCAGCAGCTGGGTGAACACTGAAGCTTTCTTT,CASSWVNTEAFF
TRBV5-6,TRBD1,NA,TRBJ1-2,TGTGCCAGCAGCTTGGTTCGGGACAGGATCTATGGCTACACCTTC,CASSLVRDRIYGYTF
TRBV6-6,NA,NA,TRBJ2-6,TGTGCCAGCAAAATTCCTGGGGCCAACGTCCTGACTTTC,CASKIPGANVLTF
TRBV14,TRBD1,NA,TRBJ1-2,TGTGCCAGCAGCCAGGGACAGGGGAACTATGGCTACACCTTC,CASSQGQGNYGYTF
TRBV4-1,TRBD1,NA,TRBJ1-5,TGCGCCAGCAGCCAAGGGCCCTTATCCGCGGGACAGGGTGGGCAGCCCCAGCATTTT,CASSQGPLSAGQGGQPQHF
TRBV4-1,NA,NA,TRBJ1-1,TGCGCCAGCAGCCAAACTGACAGAGGGACTGAAGCTTTCTTT,CASSQTDRGTEAFF
TRBV5-1,NA,NA,TRBJ1-4,TGCGCCAGCAGCTTGGGACCCGCAGCAACTAATGAAAAACTGTTTTTT,CASSLGPAATNEKLFF
TRBV11-3,NA,NA,TRBJ2-2,TGTGCCAGCAGTTTGAAACCCTCAAGTGTGGAGCTGTTTTTT,CASSLKPSSVELFF
TRBV2,NA,NA,TRBJ2-7,TGTGCCAGCACAAAGGGGGGGCGAGAGCAGTACTTC,CASTKGGREQYF
TRBV4-1,TRBD2,NA,TRBJ2-2,TGCGCCAGCAGCCAAGATCCACTAGCGGGGGCCGCGAACACCGGGGAGCTGTTTTTT,CASSQDPLAGAANTGELFF
TRBV5-1,NA,NA,TRBJ2-3,TGCGCCAGCAGTCCTGTAACACGGACAGATACGCAGTATTTT,CASSPVTRTDTQYF
TRBV18,NA,NA,TRBJ2-4,TGTGCCAGCTCAGGGCTAGCCAAAAACATTCAGTACTTC,CASSGLAKNIQYF
TRBV7-2,TRBD2,NA,TRBJ2-1,TGTGCCAGCAGCTCTAGGGGGACTAGCGGGGGTTCCTACAATGAGCAGTTCTTC,CASSSRGTSGGSYNEQFF
TRBV7-8,NA,NA,TRBJ1-1,TGTGCCAGCAGATTAAGCGGGACGGTGAACACTGAAGCTTTCTTT,CASRLSGTVNTEAFF
TRBV9,NA,NA,TRBJ2-6,TGTGCCAGCAGCGTAGTCGGGAACTCTGGGGCCAACGTCCTGACTTTC,CASSVVGNSGANVLTF
TRBV18,TRBD1,NA,TRBJ1-1,TGTGCCAGCTCACCCGCAGGGGGTATCCCTGAAGCTTTCTTT,CASSPAGGIPEAFF
TRBV7-2,TRBD1,once,TRBJ2-1,TGTGCCAGCAGCTTAGGAGGGACAGGGTCCACGAATGAGCAGTTCTTC,CASSLGGTGSTNEQFF
TRBV6-5,NA,NA,TRBJ1-1,TGTGCCAGCAGTCAGGGGATAAACACTGAAGCTTTCTTT,CASSQGINTEAFF
TRBV2,NA,few,TRBJ1-6,TGTGCCAGCAGTGCCGGGGGCCCAGGTCAATCACCCCTCCACTTT,CASSAGGPGQSPLHF
TRBV19,NA,NA,TRBJ1-6,TGTGCCAGTAGTCAGGAGCGGGTTTATAATTCACCCCTCCACTTT,CASSQERVYNSPLHF
TRBV5-8,NA,NA,TRBJ2-5,TGTGCCAGCAGCTTGGGGTCATCAGGGCAAGGAGAGACCCAGTACTTC,CASSLGSSGQGETQYF
TRBV7-9,TRBD1,NA,TRBJ1-1,TGTGCCAGCAGCTTAGGGACAGGGGGTCCCCCCTTGGGCACTGAAGCTTTCTTT,CASSLGTGGPPLGTEAFF
TRBV7-9,NA,once,TRBJ2-7,TGTGCCAGCAGCCACCCTAGCCCCCCCTACGAGCAGTACTTC,CASSHPSPPYEQYF
TRBV7-2,NA,NA,TRBJ1-2,TGTGCCAGCAGCTTGGACAGATGGAGTAACTATGGCTACACCTTC,CASSLDRWSNYGYTF
TRBV6-5,TRBD1,NA,TRBJ2-1,TGTGCCAGCAGTCCGCGACAGGGGTACAATGAGCAGTTCTTC,CASSPRQGYNEQFF
TRBV7-9,TRBD2,NA,TRBJ2-5,TGTGCCAGCACCCCTAGCGGGGCGCTAGAGACCCAGTACTTC,CASTPSGALETQYF
TRBV4-2,TRBD1,NA,TRBJ1-1,TGTGCCAGCAGCCAAGACCCCCAGGGGGCTTATGGGTTTGTCACTGAAGCTTTCTTT,CASSQDPQGAYGFVTEAFF
TRBV18,NA,NA,TRBJ1-2,TGTGCCAGCTCACTAACAAAGACCGGGACGGGCGGCGGCTACACCTTC,CASSLTKTGTGGGYTF
TRBV12-5,NA,NA,TRBJ1-2,TGTGCTAGTGATTTAATCATTAGAATCGAGCACATACTCTATGGCTACACCTTC,CASDLIIRIEHILYGYTF
TRBV5-1,TRBD2,NA,TRBJ2-5,TGCGCCAGCAGCCCGGGACTAGCGGGAGACGAGACCCAGTACTTC,CASSPGLAGDETQYF
TRBV3-1/TRBV3-2,TRBD1,NA,TRBJ2-1,TGTGCCAGCAGCTTCTCGGACAGGGGGCAGTTCTTC,CASSFSDRGQFF
TRBV6-5,TRBD1,NA,TRBJ1-1,TGTGCCAGCGGAACACAGGGGAGGGCTTTCTTT,CASGTQGRAFF
TRBV19,TRBD1,NA,TRBJ1-3,TGTGCCAGTAGATTGACCTCGACAGGGGATCGAAACACCATATATTTT,CASRLTSTGDRNTIYF
TRBV7-2,NA,NA,TRBJ1-3,TGTGCCAGCAGCTATACCTACTCTGGAAACACCATATATTTT,CASSYTYSGNTIYF
TRBV2,TRBD1,NA,TRBJ1-6,TGTGCCAGCAGTGCGTGGGGGACAGGGGGCAGCTCCTATAATTCACCCCTCCACTTT,CASSAWGTGGSSYNSPLHF
TRBV3-1/TRBV3-2,NA,NA,TRBJ2-7,TGTGCCAGCAGCCGAGCCTACGAGCAGTACTTC,CASSRAYEQYF
TRBV6-6,TRBD1,NA,TRBJ1-2,TGTGCCGGGGGGGGACAGTCTAGGGGTAACTATGGCTACACCTTC,CAGGGQSRGNYGYTF
TRBV19,TRBD1,few,TRBJ1-2,TGTGCCAGTAGGGACAGGGCGGGCTATTCTAACTATGGCTACACCTTC,CASRDRAGYSNYGYTF
TRBV30,NA,NA,TRBJ1-2,TGTGCCTACCTCACAGGACCTAGTATGTTCGGTTCTGGCTACACCTTC,CAYLTGPSMFGSGYTF
TRBV29-1,NA,NA,TRBJ1-1,TGCAGCGTTGCCGGACAGTTGAACACTGAAGCTTTCTTT,CSVAGQLNTEAFF
TRBV11-1,TRBD1,NA,TRBJ1-2,TGTGCCAGCAGCTTCGGACAGGGCTATGGCTACACCTTC,CASSFGQGYGYTF
TRBV2,NA,NA,TRBJ2-7,TGTGCCAGCAGTGGAAGGGGTGCTGAAAGCGAGCAGTACTTC,CASSGRGAESEQYF